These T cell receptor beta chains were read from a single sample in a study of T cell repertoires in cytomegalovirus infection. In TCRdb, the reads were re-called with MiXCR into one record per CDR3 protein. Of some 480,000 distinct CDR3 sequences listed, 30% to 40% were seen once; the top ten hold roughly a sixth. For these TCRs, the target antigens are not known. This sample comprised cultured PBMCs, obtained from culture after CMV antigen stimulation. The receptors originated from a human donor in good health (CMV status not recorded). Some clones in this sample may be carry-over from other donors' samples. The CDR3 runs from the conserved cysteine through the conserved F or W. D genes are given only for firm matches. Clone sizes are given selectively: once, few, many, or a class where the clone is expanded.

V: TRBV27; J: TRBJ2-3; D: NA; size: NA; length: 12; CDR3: CASSGPSDTQYF; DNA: TGTGCCAGCAGTGGACCCTCAGATACGCAGTATTTT
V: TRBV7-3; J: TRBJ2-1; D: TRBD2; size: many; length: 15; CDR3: CASSFTSGSYNEQFF; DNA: TGTGCCAGCAGCTTTACTAGCGGGAGCTACAATGAGCAGTTCTTC
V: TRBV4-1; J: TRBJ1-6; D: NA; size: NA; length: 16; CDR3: CASSPRWGSYNSPLHF; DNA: TGCGCCAGCAGCCCTCGGTGGGGGTCCTATAATTCACCCCTCCACTTT
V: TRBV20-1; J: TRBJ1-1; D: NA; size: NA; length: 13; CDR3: CSRWDDKNTEAFF; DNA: TGCAGTCGCTGGGATGACAAAAACACTGAAGCTTTCTTT
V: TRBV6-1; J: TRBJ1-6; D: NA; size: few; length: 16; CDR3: CASSDLQRAGNSPLHF; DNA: TGTGCCAGCAGTGACTTACAACGGGCAGGAAATTCACCCCTCCACTTT
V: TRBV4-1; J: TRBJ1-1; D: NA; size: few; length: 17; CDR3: CASSQSIAGSPTREAFF; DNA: TGCGCCAGCAGCCAGTCGATAGCGGGGAGTCCCACACGAGAAGCTTTCTTT
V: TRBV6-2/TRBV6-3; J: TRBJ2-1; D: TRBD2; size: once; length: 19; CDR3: CASSFQTSGRVLTDNEQFF; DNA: TGTGCCAGCAGTTTTCAGACTAGCGGGAGGGTTCTTACCGACAATGAGCAGTTCTTC
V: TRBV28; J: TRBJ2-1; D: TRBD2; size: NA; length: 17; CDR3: CASSSIGLGLAMNEQFF; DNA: TGTGCCAGCAGTTCAATCGGACTAGGTCTTGCTATGAATGAGCAGTTCTTC
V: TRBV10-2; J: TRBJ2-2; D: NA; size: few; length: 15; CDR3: CASSDSDSQSLKLFF; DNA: TGCGCCAGCAGTGACTCGGACAGTCAAAGTTTAAAGCTGTTTTTT
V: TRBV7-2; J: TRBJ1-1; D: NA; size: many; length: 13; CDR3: CASSWAQGIEAFF; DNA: TGTGCCAGCAGCTGGGCCCAGGGGATTGAAGCTTTCTTT
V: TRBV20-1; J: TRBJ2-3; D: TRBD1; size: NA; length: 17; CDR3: CSARPYRGRDGTDTQYF; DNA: TGCAGTGCTAGACCGTACAGGGGGCGCGACGGCACAGATACGCAGTATTTT
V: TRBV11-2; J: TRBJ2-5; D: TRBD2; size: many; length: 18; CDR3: CASSWKLAGGPQAETQYF; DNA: TGTGCCAGCAGTTGGAAACTAGCGGGAGGGCCTCAGGCAGAGACCCAGTACTTC
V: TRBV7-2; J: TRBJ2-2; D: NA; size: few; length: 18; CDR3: CASSFGGMGVRNTGELFF; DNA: TGTGCCAGCAGCTTCGGGGGAATGGGAGTTAGGAACACCGGGGAGCTGTTTTTT
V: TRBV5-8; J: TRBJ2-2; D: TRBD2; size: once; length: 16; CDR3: CASSFGLAGGIGELFF; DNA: TGTGCCAGCAGCTTCGGACTAGCGGGAGGGATCGGGGAGCTGTTTTTT
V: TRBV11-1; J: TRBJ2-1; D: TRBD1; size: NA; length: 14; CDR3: CASSFRGRVNEQFF; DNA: TGTGCCAGCAGCTTCAGGGGGCGCGTCAATGAGCAGTTCTTC
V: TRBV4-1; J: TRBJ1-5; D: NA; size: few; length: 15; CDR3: CASSQETYSNQPQHF; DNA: TGCGCCAGCAGCCAAGAAACTTATAGCAATCAGCCCCAGCATTTT
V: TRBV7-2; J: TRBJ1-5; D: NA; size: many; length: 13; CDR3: CASSLVADQPQHF; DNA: TGTGCCAGCAGCTTAGTTGCAGATCAGCCCCAGCATTTT
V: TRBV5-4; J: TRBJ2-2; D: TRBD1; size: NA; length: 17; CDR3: CASTAGADRGWTGELFF; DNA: TGTGCCAGCACCGCTGGGGCTGACAGGGGGTGGACCGGGGAGCTGTTTTTT
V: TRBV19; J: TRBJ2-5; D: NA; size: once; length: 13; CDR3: CASQDGAQETQYF; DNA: TGTGCCAGCCAAGACGGGGCCCAAGAGACCCAGTACTTC
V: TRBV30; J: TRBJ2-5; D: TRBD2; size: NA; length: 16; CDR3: CAWSPGLAGPQETQYF; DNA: TGTGCCTGGAGTCCTGGACTAGCGGGACCCCAAGAGACCCAGTACTTC
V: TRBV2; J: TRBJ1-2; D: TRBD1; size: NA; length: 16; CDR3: CASSRDRGRVMEGYTF; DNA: TGTGCCAGCAGTAGAGACAGGGGACGGGTCATGGAAGGCTACACCTTC
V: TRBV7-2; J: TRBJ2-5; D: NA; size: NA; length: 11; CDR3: CASSIPGTQYF; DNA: TGTGCCAGCAGCATCCCCGGGACCCAGTACTTC
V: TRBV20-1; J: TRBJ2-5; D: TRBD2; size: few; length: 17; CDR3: CSARVPGLAGGRPAQYF; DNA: TGCAGTGCTAGAGTCCCAGGACTAGCGGGAGGCCGTCCGGCCCAGTACTTC
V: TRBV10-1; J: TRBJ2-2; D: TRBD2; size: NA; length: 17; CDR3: CASSELGGAGRAGELFF; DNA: TGCGCCAGCAGTGAGTTAGGTGGAGCGGGACGGGCCGGGGAGCTGTTTTTT
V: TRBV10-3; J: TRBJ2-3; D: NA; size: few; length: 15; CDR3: CAISEVLSGGDTQYF; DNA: TGTGCCATCAGTGAGGTACTATCCGGGGGAGATACGCAGTATTTT
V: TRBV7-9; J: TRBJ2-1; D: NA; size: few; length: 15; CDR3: CASSPRSPSYNEQFF; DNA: TGTGCCAGCAGCCCCCGATCTCCCTCCTACAATGAGCAGTTCTTC
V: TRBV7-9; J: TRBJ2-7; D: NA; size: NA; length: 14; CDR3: CASSLGRGQYEQYF; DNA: TGTGCCAGCAGCTTGGGACGAGGGCAATACGAGCAGTACTTC
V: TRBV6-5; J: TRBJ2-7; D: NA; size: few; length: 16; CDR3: CASSYTIPGRGYEQYF; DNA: TGTGCCAGCAGTTACACAATTCCGGGACGCGGCTACGAGCAGTACTTC
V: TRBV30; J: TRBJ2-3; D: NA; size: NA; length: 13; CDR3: CAWKRGVTDTQYF; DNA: TGTGCCTGGAAACGGGGTGTCACAGATACGCAGTATTTT
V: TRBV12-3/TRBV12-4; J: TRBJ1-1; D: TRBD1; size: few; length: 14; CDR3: CASRRQGWDTEAFF; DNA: TGTGCCAGCAGACGACAGGGCTGGGACACTGAAGCTTTCTTT
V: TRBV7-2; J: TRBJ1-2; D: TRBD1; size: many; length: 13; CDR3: CASSLRDSHGYTF; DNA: TGTGCCAGCAGCCTAAGGGACAGTCATGGCTACACCTTC
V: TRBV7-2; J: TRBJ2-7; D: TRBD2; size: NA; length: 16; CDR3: CASSFRVVGGSYEQYF; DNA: TGTGCCAGCAGCTTTCGGGTGGTGGGAGGGAGTTACGAGCAGTACTTC
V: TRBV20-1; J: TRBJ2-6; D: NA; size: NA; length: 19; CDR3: CSARDRGGVWGAGANVLTF; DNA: TGCAGTGCTAGAGATCGAGGGGGCGTTTGGGGGGCCGGGGCCAACGTCCTGACTTTC
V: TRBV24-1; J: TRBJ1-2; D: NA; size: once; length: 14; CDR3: CATSAHTENYGYTF; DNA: TGTGCCACCAGTGCCCATACAGAGAACTATGGCTACACCTTC
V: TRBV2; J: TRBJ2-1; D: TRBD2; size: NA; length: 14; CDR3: CASSEMTSGNEQFF; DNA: TGTGCCAGCAGTGAAATGACTAGCGGCAATGAGCAGTTCTTC
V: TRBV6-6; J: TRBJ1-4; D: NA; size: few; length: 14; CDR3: CASSYSRANEKLFF; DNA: TGTGCCAGCAGTTACAGCAGGGCTAATGAAAAACTGTTTTTT
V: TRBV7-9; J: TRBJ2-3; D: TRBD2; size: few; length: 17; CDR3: CASSLGTSGTYTDTQYF; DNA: TGTGCCAGCAGCCTCGGGACTAGCGGGACTTACACAGATACGCAGTATTTT
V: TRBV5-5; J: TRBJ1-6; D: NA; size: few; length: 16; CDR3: CASSLAGWTGNSPLHF; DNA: TGTGCCAGCAGCTTGGCCGGGTGGACGGGGAATTCACCCCTCCACTTT
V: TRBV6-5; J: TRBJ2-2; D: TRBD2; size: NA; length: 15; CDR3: CASRVGGSLSGELFF; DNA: TGTGCCAGCAGGGTGGGAGGGTCCCTTTCCGGGGAGCTGTTTTTT
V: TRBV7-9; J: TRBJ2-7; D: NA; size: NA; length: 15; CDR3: CASSFRPSAGDEQYF; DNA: TGTGCCAGCAGCTTTAGGCCTTCGGCAGGGGACGAGCAGTACTTC
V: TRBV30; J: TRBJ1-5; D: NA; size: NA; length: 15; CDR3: CAWSSGGGGTQPQHF; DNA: TGTGCCTGGAGCTCCGGAGGGGGGGGAACTCAGCCCCAGCATTTT
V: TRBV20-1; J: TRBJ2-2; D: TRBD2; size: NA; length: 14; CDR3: CSARLGTTTGELFF; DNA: TGCAGTGCTAGATTGGGGACTACCACCGGGGAGCTGTTTTTT
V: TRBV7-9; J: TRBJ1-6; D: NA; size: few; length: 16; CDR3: CASSPRPGGSDSPLHF; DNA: TGTGCCAGCAGCCCCAGACCAGGTGGAAGCGATTCACCCCTCCACTTT
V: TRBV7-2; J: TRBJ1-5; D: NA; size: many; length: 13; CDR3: CASSSQGNQPQHF; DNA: TGTGCCAGCAGCTCCCAGGGAAATCAGCCCCAGCATTTT
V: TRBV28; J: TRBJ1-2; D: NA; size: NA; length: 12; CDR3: CASSTPPYGYTF; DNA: TGTGCCAGCAGTACCCCCCCCTATGGCTACACCTTC
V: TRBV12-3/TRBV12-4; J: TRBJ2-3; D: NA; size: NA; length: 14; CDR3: CASSLGRGTDTQYF; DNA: TGTGCCAGCAGTTTAGGCAGGGGTACAGATACGCAGTATTTT
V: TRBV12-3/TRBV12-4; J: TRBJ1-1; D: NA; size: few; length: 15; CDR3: CASSLTPLMNTEAFF; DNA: TGTGCCAGCAGTTTGACACCTTTGATGAACACTGAAGCTTTCTTT
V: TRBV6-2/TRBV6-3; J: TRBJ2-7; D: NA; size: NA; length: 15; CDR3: CASSYSSAASYEQYF; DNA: TGTGCCAGCAGTTACTCGTCGGCGGCCTCCTACGAGCAGTACTTC
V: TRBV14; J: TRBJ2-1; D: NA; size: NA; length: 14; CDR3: CASSPRLVRDEQFF; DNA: TGTGCCAGCAGCCCGCGACTAGTTCGCGATGAGCAGTTCTTC
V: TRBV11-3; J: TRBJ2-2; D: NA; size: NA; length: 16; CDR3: CASSLDHANLAGELFF; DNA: TGTGCCAGCAGCTTAGATCATGCGAATCTGGCCGGGGAGCTGTTTTTT
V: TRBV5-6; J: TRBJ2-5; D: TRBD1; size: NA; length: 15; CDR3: CASSLGPGGYETQYF; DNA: TGTGCCAGCAGCTTGGGTCCAGGGGGCTATGAGACCCAGTACTTC